Listed below are T cell receptor beta chains from one sample, sequenced in a study of blood T cell repertoires in COVID-19. Data came from immunoSEQ multiplex PCR; TCRdb stores just in-frame clones and leaves some out. The data hold around 100,000 clones, with 75% to 90% observed a single time. Source material: peripheral blood. Receptors were obtained from a woman aged 60-75 years with COVID-19, enrolled during active disease. Each CDR3 is given with its conserved first and last residue. The D gene is left open where the match is weak. Clone size appears in some rows only: once, few, many, or a class for an expanded clone.

>TRBJ1-6|.|.|TRBV6-5
TGTGCCAGCAGTTATTTAGGGGGAGCAGGCAATTCACCCCTCCACTTT
CASSYLGGAGNSPLHF
>TRBJ1-3|once|.|TRBV7-2
TGTGCCAGCAGCTTAGCGCGGCTAAGCTCTGGAAACACCATATATTTT
CASSLARLSSGNTIYF
>TRBJ1-1|.|.|TRBV25-1
TGTGCCAGCAGTCCTGAGGGGGAAGGCACTGAAGCTTTCTTT
CASSPEGEGTEAFF
>TRBJ1-4|.|.|TRBV2
TGTGCCAGCGTAAGAGGGAATGAAAAACTGTTTTTT
CASVRGNEKLFF
>TRBJ1-2|.|.|TRBV11-2
TGTGCCAGCAACCGGGGGTCCTCCTCAATCCCTGGGGGCTACACCTTC
CASNRGSSSIPGGYTF
>TRBJ1-1|.|TRBD1|TRBV3-1/TRBV3-2
TGTGCCAGCAGCCTCCGACAGGGCAGAGGAGAAGGCACTGAAGCTTTCTTT
CASSLRQGRGEGTEAFF
>TRBJ1-2|.|.|TRBV6-6
TGTGCCAGCAGTTTCCAAGGGGGGGGAAATAACTATGGCTACACCTTC
CASSFQGGGNNYGYTF
>TRBJ2-2|.|TRBD1|TRBV5-6
TGTGCCAGCAGCGGGGACAGGGGAGCCGGGGAGCTGTTTTTT
CASSGDRGAGELFF
>TRBJ1-3|.|.|TRBV19
TGTGCCAGCGACCAAGTACATCAGGGCTCTGGAAACACCATATATTTT
CASDQVHQGSGNTIYF
>TRBJ2-7|few|.|TRBV5-8
TGTGCCAGCAGCGCACTAGGGTCCGAGCAGTACTTC
CASSALGSEQYF
>TRBJ2-2|.|TRBD1|TRBV7-2
TGTGCCAGCAGCCCGAGAGGGGGCCCACCCACCGGGGAGCTGTTTTTT
CASSPRGGPPTGELFF
>TRBJ2-1|.|.|TRBV6-6
TGTGCCAGCAGTTTCAAGAGCTCCTACAATGAGCAGTTCTTC
CASSFKSSYNEQFF
>TRBJ1-1|.|.|TRBV5-5
TGTGCCAGCACCAATGTGTGGCACCTGAGGACTGAAGCTTTCTTT
CASTNVWHLRTEAFF